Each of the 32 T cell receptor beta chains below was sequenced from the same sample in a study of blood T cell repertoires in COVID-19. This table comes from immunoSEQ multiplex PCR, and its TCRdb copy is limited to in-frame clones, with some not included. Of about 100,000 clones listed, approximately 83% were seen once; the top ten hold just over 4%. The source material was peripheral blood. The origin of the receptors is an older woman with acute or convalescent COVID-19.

This CDR3 reads CASSKRTTSTDTQYF. For the CDR3, the DNA is TGTGCCAGTAGTAAGCGGACGACTAGCACAGATACGCAGTATTTT. This chain links TRBV19 with TRBJ2-3; D possibly corresponds to TRBD2 (5 bases). The CDR3 contains 15 residues. The V end was cut by 4 bases, the J end by 0 bases, with 11 bases between. Looked up from germline, CDR1 is LNHDA and CDR2 is SQIVND (reference sequence).

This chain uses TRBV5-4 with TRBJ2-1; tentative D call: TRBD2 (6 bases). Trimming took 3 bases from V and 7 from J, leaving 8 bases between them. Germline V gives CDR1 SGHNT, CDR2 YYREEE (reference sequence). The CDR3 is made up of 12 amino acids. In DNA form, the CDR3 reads TGTGCCAGCAGCTACCTAGCGAATGAGCAGTTCTTC. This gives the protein CASSYLANEQFF.

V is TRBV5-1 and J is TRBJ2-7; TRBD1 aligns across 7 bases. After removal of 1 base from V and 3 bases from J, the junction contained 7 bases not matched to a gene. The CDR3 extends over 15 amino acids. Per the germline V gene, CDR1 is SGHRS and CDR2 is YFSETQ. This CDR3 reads CASSLLGQLLYEQYV. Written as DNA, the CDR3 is TGCGCCAGCAGCTTGTTGGGACAGCTCCTCTACGAGCAGTACGTC.

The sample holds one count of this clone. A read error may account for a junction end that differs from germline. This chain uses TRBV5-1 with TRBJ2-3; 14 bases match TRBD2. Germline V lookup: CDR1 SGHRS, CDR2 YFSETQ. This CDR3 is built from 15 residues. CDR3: CASSLGVSGLAGGQF. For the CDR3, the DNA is TGCGCCAGCAGCTTGGGAGTCTCTGGACTAGCGGGAGGCCAGTTT.

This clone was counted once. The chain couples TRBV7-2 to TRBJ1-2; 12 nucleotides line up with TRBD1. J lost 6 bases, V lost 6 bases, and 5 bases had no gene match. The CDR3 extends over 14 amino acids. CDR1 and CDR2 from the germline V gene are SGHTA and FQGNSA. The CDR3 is CASSRDRGLDGYTF. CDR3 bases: TGTGCCAGCAGTCGGGACAGGGGGCTCGATGGCTACACCTTC.

The CDR3 region has the DNA TGTGCCACCAGTGTTGGACTAGCGGGCCAAGAGACCCAGTACTTC. Residues: CATSVGLAGQETQYF. The V call is TRBV24-1, the J call TRBJ2-5; 11 positions match TRBD2. Losses at the gene ends were 5 bases for V and 1 base for J; bases not matched to a gene: 2. Germline V gene lookup returns CDR1 KGHDR and CDR2 SFDVKD. This CDR3 is built from 15 residues.

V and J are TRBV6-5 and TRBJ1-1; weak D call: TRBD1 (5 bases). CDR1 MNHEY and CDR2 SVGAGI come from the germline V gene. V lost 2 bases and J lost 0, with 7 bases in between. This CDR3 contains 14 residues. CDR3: CASSYRGMNTEAFF. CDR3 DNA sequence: TGTGCCAGCAGTTACAGGGGTATGAACACTGAAGCTTTCTTT.

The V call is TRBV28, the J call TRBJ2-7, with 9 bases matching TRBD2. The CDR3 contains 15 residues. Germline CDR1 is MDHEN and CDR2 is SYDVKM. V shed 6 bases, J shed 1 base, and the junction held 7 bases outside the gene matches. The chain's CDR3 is CASRLSGRTSYEQYF. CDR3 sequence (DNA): TGTGCCAGCAGATTGAGCGGGAGGACTTCCTACGAGCAGTACTTC.

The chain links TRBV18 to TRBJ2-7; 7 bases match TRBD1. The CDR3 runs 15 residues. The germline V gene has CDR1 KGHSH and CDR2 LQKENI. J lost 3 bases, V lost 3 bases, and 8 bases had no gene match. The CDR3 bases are TGTGCCAGCTCACCTCAACGGGACAGATTCTACGAGCAGTACTTC. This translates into CASSPQRDRFYEQYF.

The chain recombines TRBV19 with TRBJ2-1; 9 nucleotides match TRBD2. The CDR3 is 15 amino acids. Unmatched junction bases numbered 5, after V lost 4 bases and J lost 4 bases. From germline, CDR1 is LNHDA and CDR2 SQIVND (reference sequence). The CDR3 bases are TGTGCCAGTAGTAGAGCGGGAGGCTGGTACAATGAGCAGTTCTTC. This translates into CASSRAGGWYNEQFF.

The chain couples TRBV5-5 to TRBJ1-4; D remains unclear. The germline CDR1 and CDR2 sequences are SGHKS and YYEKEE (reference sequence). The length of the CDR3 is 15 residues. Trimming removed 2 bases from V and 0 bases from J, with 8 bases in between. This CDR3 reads CASSFVAATNEKLFF. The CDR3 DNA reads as TGTGCCAGCAGCTTCGTGGCAGCAACTAATGAAAAACTGTTTTTT.

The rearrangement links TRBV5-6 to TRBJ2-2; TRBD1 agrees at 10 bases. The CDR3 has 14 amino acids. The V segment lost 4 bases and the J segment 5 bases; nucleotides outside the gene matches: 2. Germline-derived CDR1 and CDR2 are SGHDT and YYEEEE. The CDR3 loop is CASSAGQGTGELFF. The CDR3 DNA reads TGTGCCAGCAGCGCGGGACAGGGGACCGGGGAGCTGTTTTTT.

In DNA, the CDR3 is TGTGCCAGTAGTACGCCGGGACAGGGGTTGGGCTACACCTTC. This encodes CASSTPGQGLGYTF. The chain is built from TRBV19 and TRBJ1-2; 10 positions agree with TRBD1. This CDR3 spans 14 amino acids. Losses at the gene ends were 4 bases for V and 8 bases for J; bases not matched to a gene: 7. From germline, CDR1 is LNHDA and CDR2 SQIVND (reference sequence).

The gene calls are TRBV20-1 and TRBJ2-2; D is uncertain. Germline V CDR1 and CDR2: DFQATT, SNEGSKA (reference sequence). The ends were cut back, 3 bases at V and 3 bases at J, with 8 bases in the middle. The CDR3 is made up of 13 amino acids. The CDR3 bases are TGCAGTGCTAGTGACATTGACACCGGGGAGCTGTTTTTT. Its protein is CSASDIDTGELFF.

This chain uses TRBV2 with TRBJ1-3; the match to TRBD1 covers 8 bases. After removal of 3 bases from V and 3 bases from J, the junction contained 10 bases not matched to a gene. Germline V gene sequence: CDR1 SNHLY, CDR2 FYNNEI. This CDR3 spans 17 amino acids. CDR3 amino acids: CASSDRGAGGLGNTIYF. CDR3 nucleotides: TGTGCCAGCAGTGACCGCGGAGCAGGGGGCCTTGGAAACACCATATATTTT.

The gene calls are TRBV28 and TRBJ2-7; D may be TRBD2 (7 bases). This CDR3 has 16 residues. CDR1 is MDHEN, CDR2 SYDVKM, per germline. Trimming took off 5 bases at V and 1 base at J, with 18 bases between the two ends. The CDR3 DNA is TGTGCCAGCAGTCCCCAGGGGCGGGGGTTTTCCTACGAGCAGTACGTC. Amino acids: CASSPQGRGFSYEQYV.

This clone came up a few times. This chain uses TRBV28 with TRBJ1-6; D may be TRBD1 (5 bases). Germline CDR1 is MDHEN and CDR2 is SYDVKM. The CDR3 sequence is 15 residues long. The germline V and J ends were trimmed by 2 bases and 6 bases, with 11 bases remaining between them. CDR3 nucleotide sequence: TGTGCCAGCAGTTTAATCAGGGCAAGTAATTCACCCCTCCACTTT. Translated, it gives CASSLIRASNSPLHF.

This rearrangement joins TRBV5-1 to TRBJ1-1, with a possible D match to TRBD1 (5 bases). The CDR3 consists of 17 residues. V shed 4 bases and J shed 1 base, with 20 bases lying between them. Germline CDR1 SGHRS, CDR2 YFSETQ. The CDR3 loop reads CASSPWGNIDQNTEAFF. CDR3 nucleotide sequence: TGCGCCAGCAGCCCTTGGGGCAACATAGACCAGAACACTGAAGCTTTCTTT.

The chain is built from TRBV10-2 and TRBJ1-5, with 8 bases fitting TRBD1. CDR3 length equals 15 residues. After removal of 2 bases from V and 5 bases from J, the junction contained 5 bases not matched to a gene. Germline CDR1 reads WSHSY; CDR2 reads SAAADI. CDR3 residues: CASSERTGTDQPQHF. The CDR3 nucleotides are TGCGCCAGCAGTGAGCGGACAGGGACGGATCAGCCCCAGCATTTT.

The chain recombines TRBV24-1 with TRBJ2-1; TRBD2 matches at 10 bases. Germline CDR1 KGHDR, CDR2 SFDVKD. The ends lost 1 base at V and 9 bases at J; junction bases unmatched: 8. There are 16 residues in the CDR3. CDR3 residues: CATSDFNSGRLGEQFF. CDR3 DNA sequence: TGTGCCACCAGTGATTTCAATAGCGGGAGGTTAGGTGAGCAGTTCTTC.

CDR3 residues: CASSLGTGDTQYF. CDR3 DNA: TGTGCCAGCAGCCTAGGGACAGGGGATACGCAGTATTTT. The V call is TRBV7-2, the J call TRBJ2-3, with 9 positions matching TRBD1. Germline V gene data show CDR1 as SGHTA and CDR2 as FQGNSA. The CDR3 runs 13 residues. V shed 5 bases and J 6 bases; nucleotides not matched to a gene: 3.

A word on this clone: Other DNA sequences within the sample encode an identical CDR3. The CDR3 reads CASSQEEGQPQHF. CDR3 sequence (DNA): TGCGCCAGCAGCCAAGAGGAGGGACAGCCCCAGCATTTT. The chain uses TRBV4-3 and TRBJ1-5; D not certain. The CDR3 contains 13 residues. The germline V gene encodes CDR1 LGHNA and CDR2 YSLEER. Trimming took off 0 bases at V and 7 bases at J, with 7 bases between the two ends.

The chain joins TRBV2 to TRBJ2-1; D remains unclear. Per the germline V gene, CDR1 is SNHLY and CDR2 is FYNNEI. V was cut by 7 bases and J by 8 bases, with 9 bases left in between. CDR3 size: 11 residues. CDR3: CASTERDEQFF. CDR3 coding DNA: TGTGCCAGCACGGAACGGGATGAGCAGTTCTTC.

DNA of the CDR3: TGTGCCAGCAGTTTACAGGGAAACTATGGCTACACCTTC. It specifies CASSLQGNYGYTF. The chain uses TRBV12-3 or TRBV12-4 and TRBJ1-2; a possible D gene is TRBD1 (5 bases). Trimming left V 2 bases short and J 2 bases short, with 6 bases between. The CDR3 totals 13 residues.

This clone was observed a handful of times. CDR3 coding DNA: TGTGCCAGTAGTATAGATGCGTCGGTTGAAGCTTTCTTT. Residues: CASSIDASVEAFF. V usage is TRBV19 and J usage is TRBJ1-1; unclear D gene. The CDR3 runs to 13 residues. Germline assignment: CDR1 LNHDA and CDR2 SQIVND (reference sequence). The V end was cut by 0 bases, the J end by 7 bases, with 9 bases between. Full variable domain (missing parts from reference TRBV19 and TRBJ1-1): DGGITQSPKYLFRKEGQNVTLSCEQNLNHDAMYWYRQDPGQGLRLIYYSQIVNDFQKGDIAEGYSVSREKKESFPLTVTSAQKNPTAFYLCASSIDASVEAFFGQGTRLTVV.

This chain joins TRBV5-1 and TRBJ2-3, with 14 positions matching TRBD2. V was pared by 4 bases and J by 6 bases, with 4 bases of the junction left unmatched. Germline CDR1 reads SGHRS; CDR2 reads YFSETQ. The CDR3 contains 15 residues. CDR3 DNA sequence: TGCGCCAGCAGCAGACTAGCGGGAGGGCCGGATACGCAGTATTTT. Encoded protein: CASSRLAGGPDTQYF.

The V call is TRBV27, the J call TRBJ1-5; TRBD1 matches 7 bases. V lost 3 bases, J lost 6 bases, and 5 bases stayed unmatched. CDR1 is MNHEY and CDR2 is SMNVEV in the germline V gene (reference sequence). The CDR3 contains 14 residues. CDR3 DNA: TGTGCCAGCAGTTTCGGGGCAGGGGGTCAGCCCCAGCATTTT. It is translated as CASSFGAGGQPQHF.

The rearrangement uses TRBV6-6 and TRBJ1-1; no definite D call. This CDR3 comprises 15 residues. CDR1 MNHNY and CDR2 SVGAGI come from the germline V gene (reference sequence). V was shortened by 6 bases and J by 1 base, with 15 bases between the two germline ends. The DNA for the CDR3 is TGTGCCAGCAGCCGAAACCCCACTCAGAACACTGAAGCTTTCTTT. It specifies CASSRNPTQNTEAFF.

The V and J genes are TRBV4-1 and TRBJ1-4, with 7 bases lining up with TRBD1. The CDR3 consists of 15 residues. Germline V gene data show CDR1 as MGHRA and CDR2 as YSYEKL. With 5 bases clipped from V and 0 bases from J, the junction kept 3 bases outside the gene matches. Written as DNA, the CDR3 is TGCGCCAGCAGCGTTCAGGGGGCAACTAATGAAAAACTGTTTTTT. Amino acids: CASSVQGATNEKLFF.

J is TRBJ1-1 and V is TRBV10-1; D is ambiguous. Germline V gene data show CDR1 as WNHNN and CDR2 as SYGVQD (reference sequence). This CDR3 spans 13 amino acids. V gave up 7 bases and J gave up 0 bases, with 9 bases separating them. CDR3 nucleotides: TGCGCCAGCAATCCAGACTTGAACACTGAAGCTTTCTTT. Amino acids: CASNPDLNTEAFF.

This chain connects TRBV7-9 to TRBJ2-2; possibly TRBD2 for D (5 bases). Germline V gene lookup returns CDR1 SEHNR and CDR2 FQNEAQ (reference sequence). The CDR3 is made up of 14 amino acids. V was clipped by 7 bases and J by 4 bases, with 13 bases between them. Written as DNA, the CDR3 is TGTGCCAGCAACGAGGGAAGCGGCACCGGGGAGCTGTTTTTT. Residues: CASNEGSGTGELFF.

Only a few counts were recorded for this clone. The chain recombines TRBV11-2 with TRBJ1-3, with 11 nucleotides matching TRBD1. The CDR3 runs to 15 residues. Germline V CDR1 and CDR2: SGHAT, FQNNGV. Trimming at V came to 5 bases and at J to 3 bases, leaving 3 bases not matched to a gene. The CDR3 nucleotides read TGTGCCAGCAGCCGCGGGACAGGGGGTGGAAACACCATATATTTT. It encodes CASSRGTGGGNTIYF.